This record covers a single TCR beta chain. This sample stems from a study of PD-L1 blockade in urothelial cancer. Looking at the study overall: Starting in the mid-2010s, patients were given atezolizumab (1,200 mg intravenously every 3 weeks). Between 0 and 3 prior chemotherapy regimens had been given to patients.

Clones were sequenced by immunoSEQ multiplex PCR, and TCRdb holds only the in-frame ones, with some missing. The sample lists around 130,000 clones, roughly 84% occurring once. Stated time point: pretreatment peripheral blood. The diagnosis in patients was locally advanced or metastatic urothelial carcinoma. V trimming: 1 base; J trimming: 7 bases; junction bases outside the gene matches: 4. CDR3 length equals 16 residues. Germline CDR1 is MGHRA and CDR2 is YSYEKL. J is TRBJ2-1 and V is TRBV4-1, with 13 bases aligning to TRBD2. The clonotype comes from a man aged 45-65 years with urothelial cancer. Specimen: PBMCs, collected around atezolizumab (anti-PD-L1) treatment. The CDR3 sequence is CASSQAGLAGFNEQFF. For the CDR3, the DNA is TGCGCCAGCAGCCAAGCGGGACTAGCGGGATTTAATGAGCAGTTCTTC.